This TCR beta chain derives from a study of shared clonotypes between healthy human individuals. Trimming removed 2 bases at V and 5 bases at J, with 10 bases between. CDR3 length equals 14 residues. In germline, CDR1 is SNHLY, CDR2 FYNNEI. General study points: Only blood underwent sampling, and tissue repertoires likely differ. With a handful of donors compared, around 4.7% of naive CD4 clonotypes were shared.

For every subset, genomic DNA was evenly distributed across several immunoSEQ plates. Produced via immunoSEQ multiplex PCR; TCRdb's table is partial and in-frame only. Among about a million clones listed, 60% to 80% were seen once. In regard to this clone: Its antigen is undetermined.

This chain joins TRBV2 and TRBJ1-5, with unresolved D. Sequencing was carried out using memory CD4+ T cells from PBMCs. Subset denoted: CD45RA-negative fraction. The receptor was isolated from a man younger than 35 in good health. Some clones in this sample may be carry-over from other donors' samples. The CDR3 coding sequence is TGTGCCAGCAGTGAAAGGACGGAGGATCAGCCCCAGCATTTT. Translating it yields CASSERTEDQPQHF.